This TCR beta chain originates from a study of beta chain features in type 1 diabetes. Since all of the isolated RNA was reverse transcribed, expressed TCRB transcripts were what got sequenced. The repertoire was sequenced with immunoSEQ multiplex PCR; TCRdb's copy has only in-frame clones and lacks some. The repertoire includes roughly 730,000 clones, around an eighth of them detected once, and about 0.02% sits in the top ten. In its sample, this clone was seen a few times. The antigen is unknown. Study-level results: Among all four CD4+ subsets, Type 1 diabetes patients had TCRB CDR3s that were moderately but significantly shorter. Whether TCRB rearrangement is influenced by HLA type was left unresolved in this analysis.

This TCR was sampled from a man between 18 and 29 years old with type 1 diabetes. Sequencing used naive CD4+ T cells from blood.

The DNA of the CDR3 is TGTGCCAGTAGTATAGGGCAGGGGAAAAACATTCAGTACTTC. This translates into CASSIGQGKNIQYF. V gene TRBV19 combines with J gene TRBJ2-4, with D possibly being TRBD1 (6 bases). In germline, CDR1 is LNHDA, CDR2 SQIVND (reference sequence). This CDR3 is 14 amino acids long. V lost 1 base, J lost 4 bases, and 8 bases lay in between.